Below are 3 T cell receptor beta chains sequenced from a single sample in a study of blood T cell repertoires in COVID-19. Measured with immunoSEQ multiplex PCR; TCRdb has only the in-frame clones, and not every one. The sample has about 280,000 clones; approximately 85% are singletons. Sequencing was carried out using peripheral blood. These receptors were collected from a human donor in a cohort sampled during active COVID-19.

This chain connects TRBV2 to TRBJ1-2; the D gene is possibly TRBD1 (5 bases). The CDR3 is 13 residues long. V was cut by 5 bases and J by 1 base, with 8 bases left in between. Germline V CDR1 and CDR2: SNHLY, FYNNEI. CDR3 in amino acids: CASSQTVNYGYTF. The CDR3 region has the DNA TGTGCCAGCAGTCAGACAGTTAACTATGGCTACACCTTC.

The J gene is TRBJ2-1, the V gene TRBV7-9; 9 bases agree with TRBD2. With V trimmed by 3 bases and J by 7 bases, 7 bases remained unmatched. CDR1 and CDR2 (germline): SEHNR, FQNEAQ (reference sequence). This CDR3 is 15 amino acids long. The chain's CDR3 is CASSLGTSWTNEQFF. The CDR3 DNA reads TGTGCCAGCAGCTTGGGGACTAGCTGGACTAATGAGCAGTTCTTC.

V and J are TRBV28 and TRBJ2-3; 14 bases fit TRBD2. In germline, CDR1 is MDHEN, CDR2 SYDVKM. V lost 7 bases and J lost 3; bases outside the gene matches: 21. The CDR3 is 21 residues long. The CDR3 DNA reads as TGTGCCAGCACCGCCTCCCCGCGAGGGACTAGCGGGAGAAGTGGGACAGATACGCAGTATTTT. It codes for CASTASPRGTSGRSGTDTQYF.